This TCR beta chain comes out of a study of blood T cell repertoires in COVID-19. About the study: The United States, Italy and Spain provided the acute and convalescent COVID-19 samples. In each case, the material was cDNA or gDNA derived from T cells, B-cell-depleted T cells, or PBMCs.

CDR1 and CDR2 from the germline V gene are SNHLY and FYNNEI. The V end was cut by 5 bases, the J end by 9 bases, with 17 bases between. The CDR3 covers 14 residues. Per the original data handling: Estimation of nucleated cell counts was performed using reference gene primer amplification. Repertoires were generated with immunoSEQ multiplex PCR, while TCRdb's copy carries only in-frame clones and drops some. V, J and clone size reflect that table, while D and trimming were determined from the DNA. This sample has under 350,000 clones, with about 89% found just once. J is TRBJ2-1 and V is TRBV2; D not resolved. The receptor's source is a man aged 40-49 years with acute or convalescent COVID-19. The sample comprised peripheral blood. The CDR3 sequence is CASSRYSPTSEQFF. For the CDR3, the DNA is TGTGCCAGCAGTCGTTACAGTCCTACAAGTGAGCAGTTCTTC.